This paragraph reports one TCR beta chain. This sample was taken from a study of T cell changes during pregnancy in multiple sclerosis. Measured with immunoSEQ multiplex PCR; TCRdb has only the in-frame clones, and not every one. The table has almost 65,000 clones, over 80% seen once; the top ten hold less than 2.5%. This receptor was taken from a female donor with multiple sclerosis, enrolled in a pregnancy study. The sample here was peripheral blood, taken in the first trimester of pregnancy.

CDR3 DNA sequence: TGTGCCAGCAGTAACCCAAGCCGCCATGAAGCTTTCTTT. Residues: CASSNPSRHEAFF. The chain recombines TRBV6-5 with TRBJ1-1, with D unclear. V shed 5 bases and J shed 7 bases, with 14 bases lying between them. The germline V gene has CDR1 MNHEY and CDR2 SVGAGI. The CDR3 is 13 residues long.